Sequencing of this T cell receptor beta chain was carried out in a study of tumor and adjacent non-tumor tissue in lung cancer. Across the whole study: The cohort had around twelve adenocarcinoma, 2 squamous cell and 1 small cell patients. Approximately 4.2 million productive TCRbeta reads were obtained per sample on average.

The library came from three nested PCR rounds adapted from ARM-PCR protocols. TCRdb passed the multiplex PCR reads through MiXCR, listing each CDR3 protein once. This table has approximately 90,000 distinct CDR3 sequences, about 67% appearing once. To note about this clonotype: The junction shows a germline mismatch at one end, possibly a read error.

This sample's RNA came from whole unsorted tissue. The CDR3 contains 17 residues. Germline loops: CDR1 SGHVS, CDR2 FQNEAQ. The material sequenced was lung tumor tissue. This clonotype was obtained from a man aged 55 to 70 with non-small cell lung cancer. The genes are TRBV7-8 and TRBJ2-1, with 9 bases fitting TRBD2. The CDR3 region has the DNA TGTGCCAGCAGCTTAGCCTTCAGCGGGAGGTCCGCCAATGAACAGTTCTTC. This codes for CASSLAFSGRSANEQFF.